A selection of T cell receptor beta chains follows, all from one sample in a study of blood T cell repertoires in COVID-19. Sequenced by immunoSEQ multiplex PCR; TCRdb stores in-frame clones only, minus some. The sample lists over 85,000 clones, more than 75% occurring once. Specimen: peripheral blood. These receptors were taken from a human donor in a cohort sampled during active COVID-19. CDR3s include the opening cysteine and the closing phenylalanine or tryptophan. The D gene is left open where the match is weak. Clone size is not always given. Where it is, it says once, few, many or a class for expanded clones.

CDR3nt	CDR3aa	v_gene	abundance	j_gene	len	d_gene
TGTGCCAGCAGCTGCCCGGGACAGCCGGGACTAGCGGGAGTGGATGAGCAGTTCTTC	CASSCPGQPGLAGVDEQFF	TRBV21-1	NA	TRBJ2-1	19	NA
TGTGCCAGCAGTTTAGTCCCAGGCTCTGGGGCCAACGTCCTGACTTTC	CASSLVPGSGANVLTF	TRBV28	NA	TRBJ2-6	16	NA
TGTGCCAGCAGCTTTGACCGCGGGGACACTGAAGCTTTCTTT	CASSFDRGDTEAFF	TRBV12-1	NA	TRBJ1-1	14	NA
TGTGCCAGCAGCAGACTAGCGGGAGTCCACAATGAGCAGTTCTTC	CASSRLAGVHNEQFF	TRBV7-9	NA	TRBJ2-1	15	TRBD2
TGCGCCAGCAGCCATTTGCACAGCCCCACTTATGGCTACACCTTC	CASSHLHSPTYGYTF	TRBV4-3	NA	TRBJ1-2	15	NA
TGCGCCAGCAGCCGGACTAGCGGGGGAGAGACCCAGTACTTC	CASSRTSGGETQYF	TRBV4-1	NA	TRBJ2-5	14	TRBD2
TGTGCCAGCACAGAACGTTCGGGGGGTAACTATGGCTACACCTTC	CASTERSGGNYGYTF	TRBV2	NA	TRBJ1-2	15	NA
TGTGCCAGCAGGGGACAGGGGCTAGCCAAAAACATTCAGTACTTC	CASRGQGLAKNIQYF	TRBV6-5	once	TRBJ2-4	15	TRBD1
TGTGCCAGCAGTTTATTCAGTGGCCACTACGAGCAGTACTTC	CASSLFSGHYEQYF	TRBV28	NA	TRBJ2-7	14	NA
TGTGCCAGCAGTTACCGGGACTACAATCAGCCCCAGCATTTT	CASSYRDYNQPQHF	TRBV6-5	NA	TRBJ1-5	14	NA
TGTGCCAGCACACACCCGACAGGGGGTTCACCCCTCCACTTT	CASTHPTGGSPLHF	TRBV19	few	TRBJ1-6	14	TRBD1
TGTGCCAGCTCACCTCAGGGTTTCGAGACCCAGTACTTC	CASSPQGFETQYF	TRBV18	once	TRBJ2-5	13	NA
TGTGCCAGTAGTACTCGGACAGGCCCCACCGGGGAGCTGTTTTTT	CASSTRTGPTGELFF	TRBV19	NA	TRBJ2-2	15	TRBD1
TGTGCCAGCAGCTTATTCTGGAGGGCTGGAAACACCATATATTTT	CASSLFWRAGNTIYF	TRBV7-9	few	TRBJ1-3	15	NA
TGTGCCAGCGAGGACATCAACTCCTACGAGCAGTACTTC	CASEDINSYEQYF	TRBV2	few	TRBJ2-7	13	NA
TGCAGCGTTGAAGGACAGGGGAGGGCTTCCTACGAGCAGTACTTC	CSVEGQGRASYEQYF	TRBV29-1	NA	TRBJ2-7	15	NA
TGTGCCAGTAGTATGAGCAGGGGCCTCGGCAATCAGCCCCAGCATTTT	CASSMSRGLGNQPQHF	TRBV19	few	TRBJ1-5	16	NA
TGTGCCAGTGAGGCAGGGGTCGGGTACTATGGCTACACCTTC	CASEAGVGYYGYTF	TRBV19	NA	TRBJ1-2	14	NA
TGTGCCACCAGTGATCCGCACCGGGGACTACCTGAAAAACTGTTTTTT	CATSDPHRGLPEKLFF	TRBV24-1	NA	TRBJ1-4	16	NA
TGTGCCATCAGTGTGACTAGCGAACAAGAGACCCAGTACTTC	CAISVTSEQETQYF	TRBV10-3	NA	TRBJ2-5	14	TRBD2
TGTGCCACCAGCAGAGACAGAATAAAGAATTCACCCCTCCACTTT	CATSRDRIKNSPLHF	TRBV15	NA	TRBJ1-6	15	NA
TGTGCCAGCAGCGCTGTAGCGGGAGTACACACCGGGGAGCTGTTTTTT	CASSAVAGVHTGELFF	TRBV7-9	NA	TRBJ2-2	16	TRBD2
TGTGCCAGCAGCCCTCGGGACAGTAACGAGCAGTACTTC	CASSPRDSNEQYF	TRBV7-8	NA	TRBJ2-7	13	TRBD1
TGTGCCAGCAGTGGCTGGACTAGCGGGGGTAGGGGAGAGACCCAGTACTTC	CASSGWTSGGRGETQYF	TRBV2	once	TRBJ2-5	17	TRBD2
TGTGCCAGCAGCTTAAAACTAGCGGGCCTAAGGAGCACAGATACGCAGTATTTT	CASSLKLAGLRSTDTQYF	TRBV7-8	NA	TRBJ2-3	18	TRBD2
TGTGCCAGCAGTCAAACAGGGTTGGGCAATCAGCCCCAGCATTTT	CASSQTGLGNQPQHF	TRBV27	NA	TRBJ1-5	15	NA
TGCGCCAGCAGCCGAATTTCGGGGGAGAGGGGAGATACGCAGTATTTT	CASSRISGERGDTQYF	TRBV4-1	NA	TRBJ2-3	16	NA
TGTGCCAGCAGCTTAGTTCGAGAGACCCAGTACTTC	CASSLVRETQYF	TRBV7-9	NA	TRBJ2-5	12	NA
TGTGCCAGCAGTTCTATAGCGGGAGGGGGAGAGACCCAGTACTTC	CASSSIAGGGETQYF	TRBV27	NA	TRBJ2-5	15	TRBD2
TGTGCCTGGAAACGGTTGAACACTGAAGCTTTCTTT	CAWKRLNTEAFF	TRBV30	few	TRBJ1-1	12	NA
TGTGCCAGCGAAGGCGGAGCTAACTATGGCTACACCTTC	CASEGGANYGYTF	TRBV2	NA	TRBJ1-2	13	NA
TGTGCCACCAGTGATTCGGGGACAGGGGACGAGCAGTACTTC	CATSDSGTGDEQYF	TRBV24-1	few	TRBJ2-7	14	TRBD1
TGTGCCTGGAGTGTACAACTACTCCGGGGAAACACCATATATTTT	CAWSVQLLRGNTIYF	TRBV30	NA	TRBJ1-3	15	NA
TGTGCCAGCAGTCTAGCGGGACAGAATAACTATGGCTACACCTTC	CASSLAGQNNYGYTF	TRBV27	NA	TRBJ1-2	15	TRBD1
TGCGCCAGCAGCTTGGCCAGCGGGGGGCCGAAAGAGACCCAGTACTTC	CASSLASGGPKETQYF	TRBV5-1	NA	TRBJ2-5	16	TRBD2